This entry lists 18 T cell receptor beta chains sequenced from one sample in a study of blood T cell repertoires in COVID-19. The table came from immunoSEQ multiplex PCR; TCRdb's copy has only in-frame clones and leaves some out. The sample records roughly 320,000 clones, 85% being singletons. The sequenced material came from peripheral blood. Receptors originate from a human donor in a cohort sampled during active COVID-19.

This chain joins TRBV6-5 and TRBJ1-5; maybe TRBD1 (6 bases). The CDR3 has 13 residues. CDR1 MNHEY and CDR2 SVGAGI come from the germline V gene. V lost 6 bases to trimming and J lost 4 bases, with 10 bases between them. The CDR3 reads CASSLTGNQPQHF. CDR3 sequence (DNA): TGTGCCAGCAGCCTAACAGGGAATCAGCCCCAGCATTTT.

The chain has TRBV24-1 and TRBJ2-1, with 7 bases fitting TRBD1. This CDR3 is built from 14 residues. Germline assignment: CDR1 KGHDR and CDR2 SFDVKD. The ends lost 4 bases at V and 8 bases at J; junction bases unmatched: 7. The CDR3 DNA follows: TGTGCCACCAGTGAGGCCGGGACAGTTTATGAGCAGTTCTTC. It yields the protein CATSEAGTVYEQFF.

The V call is TRBV19, the J call TRBJ2-1; 11 nucleotides match TRBD2. Germline trimming cut 7 bases from V and 5 bases from J; bases unmatched to any gene: 7. Germline V gene sequence: CDR1 LNHDA, CDR2 SQIVND (reference sequence). The CDR3 has 15 amino acids. DNA of the CDR3: TGTGCCAGTAACCTCCTAGCGGGGGGCCACAATGAGCAGTTCTTC. It is translated as CASNLLAGGHNEQFF.

This clone was seen just once. The chain couples TRBV2 to TRBJ1-1, with D uncertain. V was trimmed by 7 bases and J by 5 bases, leaving 17 bases between them. Per germline, CDR1 SNHLY and CDR2 FYNNEI. The CDR3 sequence is 14 residues long. CDR3 sequence: CASMVRALGTEAFF. CDR3 in DNA: TGTGCCAGCATGGTGAGGGCGCTGGGGACTGAAGCTTTCTTT.

This chain links TRBV6-2 or TRBV6-3 with TRBJ2-1; D perhaps matches TRBD1 (5 bases). V gave up 2 bases and J gave up 2 bases, with 13 bases separating them. The V gene's germline CDR1 is MNHEY and CDR2 SVGEGT. This CDR3 has 16 amino acids. In nucleotides, the CDR3 is TGTGCCAGCAGTTACCGGACACCCCTCGCCTACAATGAGCAGTTCTTC. It translates to CASSYRTPLAYNEQFF.

This chain connects TRBV11-2 to TRBJ1-1; D is perhaps TRBD1 (5 bases). In germline, CDR1 is SGHAT, CDR2 FQNNGV. The CDR3 covers 13 residues. The germline V and J ends were trimmed by 3 bases and 5 bases, with 10 bases remaining between them. CDR3 residues: CASSFDSKTEAFF. In DNA, the CDR3 is TGTGCCAGCAGCTTCGACAGTAAGACTGAAGCTTTCTTT.

The gene calls are TRBV6-1 and TRBJ1-2; D is unresolved. This CDR3 spans 13 amino acids. V shed 2 bases and J shed 8 bases, with 12 bases lying between them. CDR1 and CDR2 from the germline V gene are MNHNS and SASEGT. The CDR3 sequence is CASSERDERGYTF. CDR3 DNA: TGTGCCAGCAGTGAACGAGACGAGCGAGGCTACACCTTC.

This clone is a singleton in its sample. The CDR3 DNA sequence: TGCGCCAGCGCCCTCTGGGCCACCGGGGAGCTGTTTTTT. Translated, it gives CASALWATGELFF. The chain combines TRBV5-1 with TRBJ2-2; unclear D gene. CDR1 and CDR2 from the germline V gene are SGHRS and YFSETQ. The ends were cut back, 7 bases at V and 4 bases at J, with 11 bases in the middle. CDR3 length: 13 residues.

The chain is built from TRBV10-1 and TRBJ2-3; tentative D call: TRBD1 (6 bases). Trimming cost V 3 bases and J 6 bases, with 25 bases left between them. The germline CDR1 and CDR2 sequences are WNHNN and SYGVQD (reference sequence). The CDR3 length is 18 residues. CDR3 sequence: CASSDPGQSVLLRDTQYF. CDR3 coding DNA: TGCGCCAGCAGTGACCCCGGACAGTCGGTTCTTCTTCGGGATACGCAGTATTTT.

The rearrangement links TRBV12-5 to TRBJ1-2; TRBD1 agrees at 7 bases. Trimming took 2 bases from V and 0 from J; bases not matched to a gene: 6. Germline V CDR1 and CDR2: LGHNT, FRNRAP. CDR3 length: 16 amino acids. CDR3 DNA: TGTGCTAGTGGTTTGCCCGACAGGGTCCCTAACTATGGCTACACCTTC. Its protein is CASGLPDRVPNYGYTF. The full variable domain, rest sourced from reference TRBV12-5 and TRBJ1-2, is DARVTQTPRHKVTEMGQEVTMRCQPILGHNTVFWYRQTMMQGLELLAYFRNRAPLDDSGMPKDRFSAEMPDATLATLKIQPSEPRDSAVYFCASGLPDRVPNYGYTFGSGTRLTVV.

The chain combines TRBV30 with TRBJ2-7, with 7 nucleotides matching TRBD1. Trimming took 5 bases from V and 5 from J; bases not matched to a gene: 9. In germline, CDR1 is GTSNPN, CDR2 SVGIG (reference sequence). This CDR3 comprises 13 residues. CDR3 coding DNA: TGTGCCTGGGGCCCCGGGACAGTTGACGAGCAGTACTTC. This sequence encodes CAWGPGTVDEQYF.

V is TRBV6-5 and J is TRBJ2-2; possible D gene TRBD1, 6 bases. Germline CDR1 reads MNHEY; CDR2 reads SVGAGI. V lost 11 bases, J lost 4 bases, and 14 bases lay in between. The CDR3 spans 13 residues. The CDR3 region is CAVQGPGTGELFF. CDR3 sequence (DNA): TGTGCCGTTCAGGGGCCGGGCACCGGGGAGCTGTTTTTT.

The DNA of the CDR3 is TGTGCCAGCAGCCAACCGACAGGGAATAATGAAAAACTGTTTTTT. It codes for CASSQPTGNNEKLFF. This sequence joins TRBV4-2 and TRBJ1-4; 7 nucleotides align to TRBD1. V was pared by 2 bases and J by 4 bases, with 4 bases of the junction left unmatched. The length of the CDR3 is 15 residues. Per germline, CDR1 LGHNA and CDR2 YNFKEQ.

Here the CDR3 reads CASSLRDNSPLHF. CDR3 bases: TGTGCCAGCAGTTTGCGGGATAATTCACCCCTCCACTTT. The chain combines TRBV12-3 or TRBV12-4 with TRBJ1-6; the D is unclear. CDR3 size: 13 residues. Trimming shortened V by 3 bases and J by 5 bases, and 5 bases separated the two germline ends.

The rearrangement links TRBV5-1 to TRBJ1-4; 8 bases fit TRBD1. The CDR3 is 14 amino acids. Germline V gives CDR1 SGHRS, CDR2 YFSETQ. Trimming removed 3 bases from V and 3 bases from J; junction bases left unmatched: 1. The CDR3 reads CASSSGGSNEKLFF. The CDR3 DNA sequence: TGCGCCAGCAGCTCAGGGGGCTCTAATGAAAAACTGTTTTTT.

The chain couples TRBV5-8 to TRBJ1-2, with 9 positions matching TRBD1. Germline values: CDR1 SGHTS, CDR2 YDEGEE. J gave up 8 bases and V 3 bases, and 8 bases lay outside the gene matches. The CDR3 has 14 amino acids. The CDR3 DNA reads as TGTGCCAGCAGCTATTCACAGGGGGCGAGGGGCTACACCTTC. As protein: CASSYSQGARGYTF.

The CDR3 DNA reads TGCGCCAGCAGCTTGGGGCGGGGGAGCTCCTACAATGAGCAGTTCTTC. This gives the protein CASSLGRGSSYNEQFF. The chain employs TRBV5-1 and TRBJ2-1, with 7 nucleotides matching TRBD2. CDR3 length: 16 amino acids. Germline V gene lookup returns CDR1 SGHRS and CDR2 YFSETQ. Germline trimming cut 0 bases from V and 0 bases from J; bases unmatched to any gene: 3. The full variable domain, in which reference TRBV5-1 and TRBJ2-1 provide the parts outside the CDR3, is KAGVTQTPRYLIKTRGQQVTLSCSPISGHRSVSWYQQTPGQGLQFLFEYFSETQRNKGNFPGRFSGRQFSNSRSEMNVSTLELGDSALYLCASSLGRGSSYNEQFFGPGTRLTVL.

J is TRBJ2-3 and V is TRBV20-1; D not resolved. There are 11 residues in the CDR3. Germline CDR1 and CDR2: DFQATT and SNEGSKA (reference sequence). Trimming removed 6 bases at V and 5 bases at J, with 9 bases between. CDR3 in amino acids: CSAPTGDTQYF. CDR3 DNA sequence: TGCAGTGCCCCCACCGGAGATACGCAGTATTTT.